This TCR beta chain originates from a study of blood T cell repertoires in COVID-19. Sequencing was performed with immunoSEQ multiplex PCR; in TCRdb, only in-frame clones are kept and a portion is missing. The repertoire holds 150,000 to 200,000 clones, with about 90% as singletons. The specimen was peripheral blood. The receptor was derived from a woman aged 60 to 75 with COVID-19, enrolled during active disease.

The CDR3 is CASSLGTHYGYTF. The CDR3 DNA sequence: TGTGCCAGCAGCCTGGGGACACACTATGGCTACACCTTC. The chain combines TRBV27 with TRBJ1-2, with D possibly being TRBD1 (6 bases). There are 13 residues in the CDR3. Per the germline V gene, CDR1 is MNHEY and CDR2 is SMNVEV (reference sequence). V lost 6 bases to trimming and J lost 3 bases, with 11 bases between them.